These T cell receptor beta chains were read from a single sample in a study of CD8 T cells in Susac syndrome. TCRdb analysed the immunoSEQ multiplex PCR reads with MiXCR anew, one entry per CDR3 protein. Here the sample spans just over 300,000 distinct CDR3 sequences, about 91% being singletons. The specimen was CD4+ T cells from PBMCs. These receptor sequences come from a human donor with multiple sclerosis. Each CDR3 is given with its conserved first and last residue. A D gene is named only where the DNA matches it firmly. Size is omitted from some rows. Given values are once, few, many or a class for expanded clones.

d_call | clone_size | j_call | v_call | cdr3_nt | cdr3_aa
TRBD1 | - | TRBJ2-3 | TRBV7-9 | TGTGCCAGCAGACCAAACAATCAGGGGGTCAGCACAGATACGCAGTATTTT | CASRPNNQGVSTDTQYF
TRBD2 | - | TRBJ2-1 | TRBV20-1 | TGCAGTGCAACTAGCGGGAGACGCTCCTACAATGAGCAGTTCTTC | CSATSGRRSYNEQFF
- | - | TRBJ1-1 | TRBV12-3/TRBV12-4 | TGTGCCAGCAGCCCTGCTGGATGGAACACTGAAGCTTTCTTT | CASSPAGWNTEAFF
TRBD2 | - | TRBJ2-1 | TRBV30 | TGTGCCTGGAGTGTCAATAGAAGGATAGCGGGAGGTTTCAATGAGCAGTTCTTC | CAWSVNRRIAGGFNEQFF
TRBD2 | - | TRBJ2-1 | TRBV11-3 | TGTGCCAGCAGTGTATCGGGGACTAGCGAATCTGAGCAGTTCTTC | CASSVSGTSESEQFF
TRBD2 | - | TRBJ2-7 | TRBV12-3/TRBV12-4 | TGTGCCAGCAGGGCTAGCGGCCCTCCCTACGAGCAGTACTTC | CASRASGPPYEQYF
TRBD1 | - | TRBJ1-3 | TRBV7-9 | TGTGCCAGCAGCCGGGACAGGGTTGGAAACACCATATATTTT | CASSRDRVGNTIYF
- | - | TRBJ2-7 | TRBV7-2 | TGTGCCAGCAGCTCAACCTACGGCTCCTACGAGCAGTACTTC | CASSSTYGSYEQYF
- | - | TRBJ2-7 | TRBV29-1 | TGCAGCGGACGAGTCGGGTCCTACGAGCAGTACTTC | CSGRVGSYEQYF
TRBD2 | - | TRBJ2-1 | TRBV6-2/TRBV6-3 | TGTGCCGGAGGGCCGGGGGGGTCCTACAATGAGCAGTTCTTC | CAGGPGGSYNEQFF
TRBD1 | - | TRBJ1-6 | TRBV2 | TGTGCCAGCAGTGAACGGGGACAGGGCTCAAATTCACCCCTCCACTTT | CASSERGQGSNSPLHF
TRBD1 | - | TRBJ1-6 | TRBV2 | TGTGCCAGCAGATGGGGCAGGGGGGATTCACCCCTCCACTTT | CASRWGRGDSPLHF
TRBD1 | - | TRBJ1-1 | TRBV27 | TGTGCCAGCAGTAGAAGACAGGGTGTAAAGGAAGGGGCTTTCTTT | CASSRRQGVKEGAFF
- | - | TRBJ1-2 | TRBV6-6 | TGTGCCAGCAGTTATTCCGGGGACTATGGCTACACCTTC | CASSYSGDYGYTF
- | - | TRBJ1-2 | TRBV10-3 | TGTGCCATCAGTTCGGGGCTTAACTATGGCTACACCTTC | CAISSGLNYGYTF
TRBD2 | once | TRBJ2-3 | TRBV25-1 | TGTGCCAGCAGTGAATCTATACTAGCGGGTACTAGCACAGATACGCAGTATTTT | CASSESILAGTSTDTQYF
- | - | TRBJ1-5 | TRBV2 | TGTGCCAGCAGTGAAGAGGGGGTTCGCCATCAGCCCCAGCATTTT | CASSEEGVRHQPQHF
TRBD1 | - | TRBJ1-1 | TRBV29-1 | TGCAGCGTCCAGAAGACAGGGACAATGAACACTGAAGCTTTCTTT | CSVQKTGTMNTEAFF
TRBD2 | once | TRBJ2-1 | TRBV29-1 | TGCAGCGTTGCTCCCGGGACTAGCGGCTCCTACAATGAGCAGTTCTTC | CSVAPGTSGSYNEQFF
- | once | TRBJ2-3 | TRBV5-1 | TGCGCCAGCTCACGGGACACAGCAGATAGTACGCAGTATTTT | CASSRDTADSTQYF
TRBD2 | - | TRBJ2-5 | TRBV9 | TGTGCCAGCAGCCAAGGACTAGCGGGGGGGCAAGGGACCCAGTACTTC | CASSQGLAGGQGTQYF
- | - | TRBJ2-5 | TRBV28 | TGTGCCAGCAGTTCGGCAGAGAGAGAGACCCAGTACTTC | CASSSAERETQYF
TRBD2 | - | TRBJ2-4 | TRBV3-1 | TGTGCCAGCCGACTAGCGGGGAAAAACATTCAGTACTTC | CASRLAGKNIQYF
- | - | TRBJ2-7 | TRBV7-9 | TGTGCCAGCAGCTTAGTTGGAGGAGTCTACGAGCAGTACTTC | CASSLVGGVYEQYF
- | - | TRBJ2-4 | TRBV2 | TGTGCCAGCAGTGTGAGAGGGGGGTTAGCCAAAAACATTCAGTACTTC | CASSVRGGLAKNIQYF
- | once | TRBJ2-6 | TRBV19 | TGTGCCAGTAGTGTACAGGGATCTGGGGCCAACGTCCTGACTTTC | CASSVQGSGANVLTF
TRBD1 | - | TRBJ1-5 | TRBV20-1 | TGCAGTGCTCATGACAGGGGCTTATCGAATCAGCCCCAGCATTTT | CSAHDRGLSNQPQHF